This TCR beta chain emerged from a study of shared clonotypes between healthy human individuals. Genomic DNA (from each subset) was split evenly across several immunoSEQ plates. Only in-frame clones appear in the TCRdb table, and some are missing; sequencing was by immunoSEQ multiplex PCR. The repertoire holds about 680,000 clones, with about 92% as singletons. Germline CDR1 MDHEN, CDR2 SYDVKM. The CDR3 has 16 amino acids. V gave up 1 base and J gave up 0 bases, with 10 bases separating them. General study results and limits: Sequencing of the sorted subsets was shown by rarefaction to be incomplete despite large depth.

In regard to this clone: Its specificity is not known.

The naive CD8 subset, CD45RO-negative cells positively selected for CCR7, excluded terminally differentiated effector memory CD45RA+ cells. This sequence originates from a man aged 25 to 40 in good health. The chain carries TRBV28 and TRBJ1-3; D may be TRBD1 (5 bases). Sequenced sample: naive CD8+ T cells sorted from blood. The CDR3 protein is CASSLYTGISGNTIYF. Here the CDR3 DNA reads TGTGCCAGCAGTTTATATACAGGTATCTCTGGAAACACCATATATTTT.